This T cell receptor beta chain was obtained from a study of blood T cell repertoires in COVID-19. Study as a whole: Samples of COVID-19 (acute and convalescent) were obtained from the United States, Italy and Spain.

The CDR3 has 16 residues. The V gene's germline CDR1 is KGHDR and CDR2 SFDVKD. The V and J ends lost 3 bases and 5 bases, in that order; junction bases with no gene match: 4. All recovered Cohort 3 donors got two negative PCRs, got clearance, or saw symptom resolution. As processed by the authors: The assay estimated nucleated cells by amplifying reference gene primers. Here immunoSEQ multiplex PCR was the method, and the copy in TCRdb shows in-frame clones only, minus some. The V and J calls and clone size are taken from that table; D and trimming were inferred from the DNA. In the table there are about 480,000 clones, roughly 90% of which are singletons.

This sequence was found in a middle-aged woman who had recovered from COVID-19. Sequencing was done on a sample of PBMCs or T cells enriched from blood (not recorded which). The V gene is TRBV24-1, the J gene TRBJ2-3; 13 bases are a match to TRBD2. The CDR3 reads CATSDPGLAGVDTQYF. The DNA for the CDR3 is TGTGCCACCAGTGATCCCGGACTAGCGGGAGTAGATACGCAGTATTTT.